The clone carrying this T cell receptor (beta chain) has just a few counts. Its antigen remains unknown. One entry per CDR3 protein results from TCRdb running MiXCR on the 5' RACE reads. The sample has about 80,000 distinct CDR3 sequences, approximately 5% seen once. The data belong to a study of early T cells in non-severe SARS-CoV-2 infection. Study context: Unsorted whole-blood RNA was sequenced in bulk, leaving chains unpaired.

Germline CDR1 and CDR2: SEHNR and FQNEAQ (reference sequence). J lost 9 bases, V lost 5 bases, and 9 bases had no gene match. The CDR3 contains 16 residues. Study-level findings and limits: Private and CD4 specificities were missed by VDJdb matching, skewed to anti-spike CD8.

The chain joins TRBV7-9 to TRBJ1-6, with 11 bases lining up with TRBD1. Sequencing was performed on whole blood, taken at baseline. The receptor's source is an adult who was a healthcare worker with PCR-confirmed SARS-CoV-2 infection or an uninfected control (not recorded which). The CDR3 nucleotides are TGTGCCAGCAGCACCTATCAGGGACAGGGGGTTTCACCCCTCCACTTT. It specifies CASSTYQGQGVSPLHF.